This is a list of T cell receptor beta chains from one sample in a study of cytomegalovirus exposure and HLA in healthy donors. TCRdb's copy holds only in-frame clones and misses some; the assay was immunoSEQ multiplex PCR. Among some 150,000 clones listed, around 79% were seen once. Sequencing was done on a sample of PBMCs. These receptors were taken from a young man in good health and CMV-seropositive. CDR3s include the opening cysteine and the closing phenylalanine or tryptophan. The order of the fields is D gene, V gene, clone size, J gene, CDR3 DNA, CDR3 protein. The D gene is left open where the match is weak. Rows may omit the clone size; those that give it use once, few, many or a size class.

TRBD1	TRBV5-1	.	TRBJ2-5	TGCGCCAGCAGCTTGGGAACAGGGGCGCGGGAGACCCAGTACTTC	CASSLGTGARETQYF
TRBD1	TRBV5-1	.	TRBJ2-1	TGCGCCAGCAGCTTGGATGGGACAGTAAGAAATGAGCAGTTCTTC	CASSLDGTVRNEQFF
TRBD1	TRBV28	.	TRBJ2-7	TGTGCCAGCACCCGGTCCCAGGGGGCAGGATACGAGCAGTACTTC	CASTRSQGAGYEQYF
.	TRBV7-2	.	TRBJ1-5	TGTGCCAGCAGCCCGAGGGAGGGGGGCTTTAGTAATCAGCCCCAGCATTTT	CASSPREGGFSNQPQHF
.	TRBV7-8	.	TRBJ1-1	TGTGCCAGCAGCTTAGGTCAGGGTAGGAGGAACACTGAAGCTTTCTTT	CASSLGQGRRNTEAFF
TRBD1	TRBV30	few	TRBJ1-1	TGTGCCTGGGGACAGGGGGAGACTGAAGCTTTCTTT	CAWGQGETEAFF
TRBD1	TRBV29-1	few	TRBJ1-1	TGCAGCGCCGAGGGACAGGGGGGGGCTTTCTTT	CSAEGQGGAFF
.	TRBV27	.	TRBJ2-3	TGTGCCAGCAGCCAATTCGGTACGCAGTATTTT	CASSQFGTQYF
TRBD2	TRBV27	.	TRBJ2-7	TGTGCCAGCAGTTTAACTAGCGGGAGGCGCCTCTACGAGCAGTACTTC	CASSLTSGRRLYEQYF
.	TRBV25-1	.	TRBJ2-7	TGTGCCAGCAGTGAGACTAGTAGAACCTACGAGCAGTACTTC	CASSETSRTYEQYF
.	TRBV6-1	.	TRBJ1-4	TGTGCCAGCAGTCCCACAGGGAGTGAAAAACTGTTTTTT	CASSPTGSEKLFF
.	TRBV7-3	.	TRBJ2-3	TGTGCCAGCAGCACGACAGGCACAGATACGCAGTATTTT	CASSTTGTDTQYF
TRBD1	TRBV30	once	TRBJ1-2	TGTGCCTGGGACCGAGGGACAGGGAAGGGCTTCTATGGCTACACCTTC	CAWDRGTGKGFYGYTF
TRBD2	TRBV18	.	TRBJ2-1	TGTGCCAGCTCACCACCGACTAGCGGGGGGTTCAATGAGCAGTTCTTC	CASSPPTSGGFNEQFF
.	TRBV18	few	TRBJ2-7	TGTGCCAGCTCACCAGTAGACTACGAGCAGTACTTC	CASSPVDYEQYF
TRBD1	TRBV7-2	.	TRBJ2-1	TGTGCCAGCAGCTTAGCCGGGACAGGGGCGCCCGGTGAGCAGTTCTTC	CASSLAGTGAPGEQFF